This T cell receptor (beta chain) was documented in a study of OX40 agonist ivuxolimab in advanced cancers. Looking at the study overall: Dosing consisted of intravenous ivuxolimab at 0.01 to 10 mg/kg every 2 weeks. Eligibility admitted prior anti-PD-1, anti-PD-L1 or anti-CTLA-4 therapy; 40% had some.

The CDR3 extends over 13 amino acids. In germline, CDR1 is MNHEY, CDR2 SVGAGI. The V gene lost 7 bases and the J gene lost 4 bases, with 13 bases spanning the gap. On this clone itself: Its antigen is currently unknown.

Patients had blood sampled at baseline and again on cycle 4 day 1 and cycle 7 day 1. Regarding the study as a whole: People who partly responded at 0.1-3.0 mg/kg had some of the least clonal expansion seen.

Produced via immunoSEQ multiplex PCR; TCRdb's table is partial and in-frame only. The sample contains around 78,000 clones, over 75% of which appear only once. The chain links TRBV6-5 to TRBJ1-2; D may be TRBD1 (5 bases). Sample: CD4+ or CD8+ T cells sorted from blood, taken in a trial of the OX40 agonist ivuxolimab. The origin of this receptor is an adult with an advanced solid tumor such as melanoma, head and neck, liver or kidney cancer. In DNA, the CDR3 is TGTGCCAGCACCTTAGGACAATTCTATGGCTACACCTTC. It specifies CASTLGQFYGYTF.